These 26 T cell receptor beta chains originate from one sample sequenced in a study of OX40 agonist ivuxolimab in advanced cancers. Method: immunoSEQ multiplex PCR; TCRdb's copy keeps in-frame clones and lacks some. The sample yields nearly 70,000 clones, about nine tenths seen once. This specimen was CD4+ or CD8+ T cells sorted from blood, taken in a trial of the OX40 agonist ivuxolimab. The receptors originated from an adult with an advanced solid tumor such as melanoma, head and neck, liver or kidney cancer.

The rearrangement joins TRBV27 to TRBJ2-7; the D is unclear. CDR3 size: 12 residues. Germline values: CDR1 MNHEY, CDR2 SMNVEV (reference sequence). V gave up 4 bases and J gave up 0 bases, with 4 bases separating them. CDR3 sequence reads: CASSSASYEQYF. The DNA for the CDR3 is TGTGCCAGCAGTTCCGCCTCCTACGAGCAGTACTTC.

V is TRBV2 and J is TRBJ2-5, with 7 bases identical to TRBD1. The V gene end was trimmed by 6 bases and the J gene end by 2 bases; junction bases not matched to a gene: 3. CDR1 and CDR2 from the germline V gene are SNHLY and FYNNEI. The CDR3 is 13 amino acids. CDR3 sequence (DNA): TGTGCCAGCAGCCGGGACAGACAAGAGACCCAGTACTTC. Protein: CASSRDRQETQYF.

J is TRBJ1-2 and V is TRBV5-1; D is unclear. The CDR3 length is 14 residues. Trimming removed 0 bases from V and 8 bases from J, with 14 bases in between. The germline gives CDR1 SGHRS, CDR2 YFSETQ. The CDR3 spells CASSLEAHTEGYTF. The CDR3 DNA follows: TGCGCCAGCAGCTTGGAGGCGCATACGGAAGGCTACACCTTC.

V gene TRBV7-3 combines with J gene TRBJ2-3; 14 bases fit TRBD2. V shed 4 bases and J 5 bases; nucleotides not matched to a gene: 5. The CDR3 runs 16 residues. Germline V gives CDR1 SGHTA, CDR2 FQGTGA. The CDR3 DNA reads TGTGCCAGCAGCTCCGGACTAGCGGGGGGCGTAGATACGCAGTATTTT. This gives the protein CASSSGLAGGVDTQYF.

The chain uses TRBV7-2 and TRBJ1-6; 8 bases map to TRBD1. CDR3 length equals 17 residues. The V gene end was trimmed by 4 bases and the J gene end by 6 bases; junction bases not matched to a gene: 11. Germline CDR1 SGHTA, CDR2 FQGNSA. This CDR3 is CASSSSDRGGGNSPLHF. CDR3 sequence (DNA): TGTGCCAGCAGCTCCTCTGACAGGGGTGGAGGTAATTCACCCCTCCACTTT.

The rearrangement joins TRBV9 to TRBJ2-7; 10 positions agree with TRBD1. Germline V gives CDR1 SGDLS, CDR2 YYNGEE. The J segment lost 4 bases and the V segment lost 3 bases, leaving 7 bases of the junction unmatched. The CDR3 runs 15 residues. CDR3 amino acids: CASSARDRGRYEQYF. DNA of the CDR3: TGTGCCAGCAGCGCCCGGGACAGGGGAAGGTACGAGCAGTACTTC.

This clone was seen just once. V and J are TRBV5-5 and TRBJ1-1, with D uncertain. The CDR3 runs 17 residues. Germline CDR1 and CDR2: SGHKS and YYEKEE (reference sequence). The germline V and J ends were trimmed by 4 bases and 0 bases, with 19 bases remaining between them. This chain's CDR3 is CASSTGRVGQLNTEAFF. The CDR3 DNA sequence: TGTGCCAGCAGCACCGGAAGGGTCGGGCAGTTGAACACTGAAGCTTTCTTT.

The V and J genes are TRBV11-2 and TRBJ1-3; the D is unclear. V lost 2 bases and J lost 0, with 14 bases in between. The CDR3 contains 17 residues. Germline CDR1 SGHAT, CDR2 FQNNGV. CDR3 in DNA: TGTGCCAGCAGCTTAAGGCCAACAAGATCCTCTGGAAACACCATATATTTT. Translated, it gives CASSLRPTRSSGNTIYF.

The gene calls are TRBV2 and TRBJ2-5; no reliable D call. The V gene lost 4 bases and the J gene lost 5 bases, with 8 bases spanning the gap. The CDR3 contains 12 residues. Germline V lookup: CDR1 SNHLY, CDR2 FYNNEI. The CDR3 sequence: CASSGDRETQYF. The DNA for the CDR3 is TGTGCCAGCAGTGGGGATCGGGAGACCCAGTACTTC.

The rearrangement links TRBV11-2 to TRBJ1-2; no firm D call. Germline values: CDR1 SGHAT, CDR2 FQNNGV. The CDR3 is made up of 13 amino acids. V shed 3 bases and J shed 8 bases, with 13 bases lying between them. The CDR3, as DNA: TGTGCCAGCAGCTTGGGAGAGGGTAACGGCTACACCTTC. It yields the protein CASSLGEGNGYTF.

This sequence joins TRBV7-8 and TRBJ2-1; D call uncertain. The CDR3 consists of 15 residues. Germline loops: CDR1 SGHVS, CDR2 FQNEAQ. V was shortened by 4 bases and J by 2 bases, with 12 bases between the two germline ends. CDR3 in DNA: TGTGCCAGCAGCTGGTCGACATCTACCTACAATGAGCAGTTCTTC. Residues: CASSWSTSTYNEQFF. Filled out from reference TRBV7-8 and TRBJ2-1, the complete variable domain reads GAGVSQSPRYKVAKRGQDVALRCDPISGHVSLFWYQQALGQGPEFLTYFQNEAQLDKSGLPSDRFFAERPEGSVSTLKIQRTQQEDSAVYLCASSWSTSTYNEQFFGPGTRLTVL.

V usage is TRBV19 and J usage is TRBJ2-5, with unresolved D. The J call may be incorrect, as the DNA end agrees better with TRBJ2-7. CDR3 length: 13 residues. The germline gives CDR1 LNHDA, CDR2 SQIVND (reference sequence). The CDR3 sequence is CASSPRSYYEQYF. The CDR3 nucleotides read TGTGCCAGTAGCCCCCGCAGCTACTACGAGCAGTACTTC.

The count of this clone is one. The rearrangement joins TRBV7-8 to TRBJ2-7, with D possibly TRBD2 on 6 matching bases. The CDR3 totals 15 residues. Trimming stripped 5 bases from V and 4 bases from J, with 18 bases between. Germline V lookup: CDR1 SGHVS, CDR2 FQNEAQ. CDR3 coding DNA: TGTGCCAGCAGCCTTGAGGCGGGGAAAGGGTACGAGCAGTACTTC. It codes for CASSLEAGKGYEQYF.

The V call is TRBV7-3, the J call TRBJ2-1, with 9 bases lining up with TRBD2. This CDR3 contains 14 residues. Germline V gives CDR1 SGHTA, CDR2 FQGTGA. Germline trimming cut 5 bases from V and 6 bases from J; bases unmatched to any gene: 5. The CDR3 coding sequence is TGTGCCAGCAGCCCTGGACTAGCGTTCAATGAGCAGTTCTTC. Its protein product is CASSPGLAFNEQFF.

There are a few counts of this clone. The chain employs TRBV29-1 and TRBJ2-7; D not resolved. Germline values: CDR1 SQVTM, CDR2 ANQGSEA. V lost 4 bases to trimming and J lost 5 bases, with 9 bases between them. This CDR3 is 11 amino acids long. CDR3 residues: CSVASSDEQYF. DNA for the CDR3: TGCAGCGTTGCTTCGTCGGACGAGCAGTACTTC.

The V and J genes are TRBV7-2 and TRBJ1-6; D is ambiguous. The CDR3 runs 13 residues. CDR1 is SGHTA and CDR2 is FQGNSA in the germline V gene. V was trimmed by 3 bases and J by 6 bases, leaving 6 bases between them. CDR3 loop: CASSLDPNSPLHF. CDR3 DNA sequence: TGTGCCAGCAGCTTGGACCCTAATTCACCCCTCCACTTT.

The chain carries TRBV29-1 and TRBJ2-5, with 8 bases identical to TRBD2. J was trimmed by 5 bases and V by 6 bases; bases with no gene match: 11. Germline V gene lookup returns CDR1 SQVTM and CDR2 ANQGSEA. There are 14 residues in the CDR3. CDR3 in amino acids: CSVLRGSGAETQYF. DNA for the CDR3: TGCAGCGTCCTCCGGGGTAGCGGGGCGGAGACCCAGTACTTC.

The chain links TRBV7-2 to TRBJ2-2; D might be TRBD1 (5 bases). The CDR3 has 14 residues. Trimming stripped 0 bases from V and 5 bases from J, with 7 bases between. Germline V gene sequence: CDR1 SGHTA, CDR2 FQGNSA. The CDR3 DNA follows: TGTGCCAGCAGCTTAGCCAGGGAAACCGGGGAGCTGTTTTTT. Amino acid sequence: CASSLARETGELFF.

This clone was seen more than once but under ten times. The chain is built from TRBV28 and TRBJ1-1; 7 bases fit TRBD1. This CDR3 has 15 residues. Germline CDR1 is MDHEN and CDR2 is SYDVKM. Trimming removed 8 bases from V and 5 bases from J; junction bases left unmatched: 14. The CDR3 loop reads CASGRRQGLSTEAFF. DNA of the CDR3: TGTGCCAGCGGCAGGAGACAGGGTCTGTCGACTGAAGCTTTCTTT.

The chain combines TRBV7-9 with TRBJ1-1; TRBD1 matches at 7 bases. The V gene end was trimmed by 0 bases and the J gene end by 14 bases; junction bases not matched to a gene: 6. Germline loops: CDR1 SEHNR, CDR2 FQNEAQ (reference sequence). This CDR3 comprises 12 residues. DNA of the CDR3: TGTGCCAGCAGCTTAGCCCGACAGGGTCCGTTCTTT. It encodes CASSLARQGPFF.

The chain carries TRBV6-6 and TRBJ2-4; TRBD1 agrees at 8 bases. This CDR3 comprises 14 residues. The V segment lost 6 bases and the J segment 7 bases; nucleotides outside the gene matches: 8. The germline V gene encodes CDR1 MNHNY and CDR2 SVGAGI (reference sequence). The CDR3 DNA sequence: TGTGCCAGCAGCTATGGACAGGGAGCGAACATTCAGTACTTC. Residues: CASSYGQGANIQYF.

The count of this clone is one. V usage is TRBV7-2 and J usage is TRBJ1-4, with a possible D match to TRBD1 (6 bases). Trimming stripped 1 base from V and 8 bases from J, with 17 bases between. The CDR3 has 16 amino acids. CDR1 and CDR2 from the germline V gene are SGHTA and FQGNSA. CDR3 protein: CASSLGFGRGGEKLFF. In DNA form, the CDR3 reads TGTGCCAGCAGCTTAGGGTTCGGCAGGGGCGGCGAAAAACTGTTTTTT.

V usage is TRBV7-2 and J usage is TRBJ2-1, with D possibly TRBD1 on 5 matching bases. With 1 base removed from V and 6 bases from J, the gap between germline ends came to 13 bases. Per the germline V gene, CDR1 is SGHTA and CDR2 is FQGNSA. This CDR3 has 15 residues. The CDR3 reads CASSLVASQGNEQFF. The CDR3 nucleotides are TGTGCCAGCAGCTTAGTGGCAAGTCAGGGCAATGAGCAGTTCTTC.

Points on this clone: Other DNA sequences in this specimen translate into the identical CDR3. The V and J genes are TRBV7-2 and TRBJ1-5; a weak D match, TRBD1 (5 bases). Trimming shortened V by 5 bases and J by 9 bases, and 17 bases separated the two germline ends. This CDR3 contains 14 residues. Germline CDR1 is SGHTA and CDR2 is FQGNSA. This CDR3 reads CASSILGGAGPQHF. In DNA form, the CDR3 reads TGTGCCAGCAGCATTTTGGGCGGGGCGGGGCCCCAGCATTTT.

The rearrangement links TRBV7-9 to TRBJ1-5, with D uncertain. The CDR3 spans 12 residues. The germline V gene has CDR1 SEHNR and CDR2 FQNEAQ (reference sequence). Trimming took 5 bases from V and 4 from J, leaving 6 bases between them. CDR3 DNA: TGTGCCAGCAGCCTTACTAATCAGCCCCAGCATTTT. Protein: CASSLTNQPQHF.

The V and J genes are TRBV11-2 and TRBJ2-1, with D possibly matching TRBD2 (6 bases). The germline gives CDR1 SGHAT, CDR2 FQNNGV. The CDR3 totals 13 residues. Trimming left V 5 bases short and J 6 bases short, with 11 bases between. CDR3: CASSPARGNEQFF. As DNA, the CDR3 is TGTGCCAGCAGCCCCGCGCGGGGCAATGAGCAGTTCTTC.